This TCR beta chain was sequenced during a study of shared clonotypes between healthy human individuals. Study-wide background: The cohort comprised two women and a few men. Their ages spanned 18 to 49 years.

Original analysis: ImmunoSEQ supplied junction-only sequences lacking quality scores, so filtering was different. Sequencing used immunoSEQ multiplex PCR; TCRdb keeps in-frame clones, though not all of them. The DNA was the basis for D and trimming; V, J and clone size are from that table. Here the sample spans 950,000 to 1,300,000 clones, around four fifths being singletons. The CDR3 runs 15 residues. Germline V CDR1 and CDR2: SNHLY, FYNNEI. V lost 6 bases and J lost 5; bases outside the gene matches: 9. The genes are TRBV2 and TRBJ2-1, with 8 bases fitting TRBD2. This receptor was obtained from a young man in good health. The sequencing sample was made of memory CD4+ T cells sorted from blood. Subset here: CD45RA-negative fraction. The CDR3 nucleotides read TGTGCCAGCAGGGAAACGACTAGCGAGAACAATGAGCAGTTCTTC. It yields the protein CASRETTSENNEQFF.